This entry is about one TCR beta chain. Antigen specificity is unknown. The time point was: cycle 4 day 1 (C4D1), after 6 weeks of nivolumab. Each and every patient relapsed after autologous stem cell transplantation, and patients got differing brentuximab vedotin exposure. Complete response, partial response or progressive disease was recorded as best response. The data were taken from a study of PD-1 blockade in classical Hodgkin lymphoma. General study points: CD4+ but not CD8+ TCR diversity rose significantly by C4D1. Baseline TCR diversity was reportedly lower in newly diagnosed patients than in healthy donors. It was reported as lower still in relapsed/refractory patients.

CDR1 is SGHVS, CDR2 FQNEAQ, per germline. The CDR3 is 15 amino acids. With 5 bases removed from V and 4 bases from J, the gap between germline ends came to 17 bases. Assay: immunoSEQ multiplex PCR; the TCRdb copy retains only in-frame clones and omits some. The sample carries tens of thousands of clones, about nine tenths recorded once. The chain carries TRBV7-8 and TRBJ1-1; no definite D call. The material was peripheral blood mononuclear cells (PBMCs), obtained before the fourth cycle of nivolumab. The source is a human donor with classical Hodgkin lymphoma. The CDR3 DNA is TGTGCCAGCAGCCCAATCCGAGAGTTAAGCACTGAAGCTTTCTTT. Translating it yields CASSPIRELSTEAFF.